This entry concerns a single T cell receptor (beta chain). Its specificity is unknown. V lost 2 bases and J lost 3; bases outside the gene matches: 6. CDR3 length: 16 residues. Germline CDR1 is SGHDT and CDR2 is YYEEEE. Assay used: immunoSEQ multiplex PCR; TCRdb lists only in-frame clones, some missing. The sample includes around 54,000 clones, under 80% of them seen just once. Single viable CD3+CD4+CD8-CD45RO+ cells were sorted as the memory CD4+ T cells. The data originate from a study of memory CD4+ T cells and cytomegalovirus serostatus. Notes on the study in general: Suggested: most of the CMV-linked TCR signature lies in CD4+ memory cells.

This receptor was obtained from an adult in good health and CMV-seronegative. Sequencing input: memory CD4+ T cells from blood. V gene TRBV5-6 combines with J gene TRBJ2-5; 11 bases fit TRBD1. The CDR3 sequence: CASSFMGTGGEETQYF. DNA for the CDR3: TGTGCCAGCAGCTTCATGGGGACAGGGGGGGAAGAGACCCAGTACTTC.